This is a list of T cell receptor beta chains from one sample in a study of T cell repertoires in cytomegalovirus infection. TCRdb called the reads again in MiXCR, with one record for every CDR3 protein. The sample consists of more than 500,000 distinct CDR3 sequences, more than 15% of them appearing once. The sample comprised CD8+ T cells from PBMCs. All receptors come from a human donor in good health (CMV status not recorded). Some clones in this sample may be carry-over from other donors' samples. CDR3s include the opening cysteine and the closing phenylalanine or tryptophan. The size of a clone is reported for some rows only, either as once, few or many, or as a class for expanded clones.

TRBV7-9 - CASSLSQTGELFF
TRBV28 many CASRSTTYEQYF
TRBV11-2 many CASSLWDTVKPYEQYF
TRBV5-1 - CASSLVGLAGRGGYNEQFF
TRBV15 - CATSSLPGTSWGQFF
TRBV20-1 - CSARVLSGSGSGTDTQYF
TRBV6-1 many CASTREGPQGTQYF
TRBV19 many CASSTNRALSGANVLTF
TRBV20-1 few CSASHGRGGITDTQYF
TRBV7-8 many CASSSNLRTVEGNQPQHF
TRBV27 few CASSLSFGPGAEQYF
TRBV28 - CASSPMAGYGYTF
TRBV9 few CASSPIASYNEQFF
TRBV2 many CASTGTSGPYEQYF
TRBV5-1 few CASSFFPGGTEAFF
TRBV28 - CASSTLTRAHEKLFF
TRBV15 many CATSRGLGDSLTDTQYF
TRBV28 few CASTNGADISRIDTQYF
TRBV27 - CASSPPTGPKDTEAFF
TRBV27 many CASSFNPETGLYF
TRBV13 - CASSRRIEIDQPQHF
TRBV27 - CASSPTQGYYGYTF
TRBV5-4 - CASSVGTASGNTIYF
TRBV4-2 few CASSPEVSAGYEQYF
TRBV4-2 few CASSQGAGLTGELFF
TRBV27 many CASSLGLMNTEAFF
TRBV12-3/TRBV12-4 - CASSLVGPGDLFF
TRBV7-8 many CASSPGTFVEAFF
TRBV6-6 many CASTDTGSEAFF
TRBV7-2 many CASGTGDEQYF
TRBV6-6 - CASRVTGSAGSYEQYF
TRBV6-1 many CASSEGTAADTDTQYF
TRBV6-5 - CASSYTGTGAGPQHF
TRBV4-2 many CASSAVWDRAATEAFF
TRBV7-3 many CASSLASLNEQFF
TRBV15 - CATSRDWPGLGTQLPPYF
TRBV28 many CASSPALAGVSDTQYF
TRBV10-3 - CAITDGGIDEQYF
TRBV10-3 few CASGQGGSEQFF
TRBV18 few CASRAGQGGSGANVLTF
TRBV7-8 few CASSLGGWGGNTEAFF
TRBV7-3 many CASSLKGDDEQFF
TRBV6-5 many CASSYQGRYEQFF
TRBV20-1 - CSARVSASKNIQYF
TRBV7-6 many CASSLVVASSHPAGKQFF
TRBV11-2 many CASSSNPRQGHYGYTF
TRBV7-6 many CASSSSQGSGYGYTF
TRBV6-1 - CASSEEEGGWAPEAFF
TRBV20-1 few CSAKPPRGGGHGYTF
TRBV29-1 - CSAPPEGVQETQYF
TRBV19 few CASSIRAETYNEQFF